The 26 T cell receptor beta chains in this list originate from one sample, sequenced in a study of shared clonotypes between healthy human individuals. This table comes from immunoSEQ multiplex PCR, and its TCRdb copy is limited to in-frame clones, with some not included. This table holds 450,000 to 500,000 clones, 70% to 80% found once. Sequenced input: PBMCs. The receptors shown here come from a woman aged 40-49 years in good health. Some clones in this sample may be carry-over from other donors' samples.

This chain uses TRBV19 with TRBJ1-1, with a possible D match to TRBD1 (6 bases). Germline CDR1 reads LNHDA; CDR2 reads SQIVND (reference sequence). V shed 5 bases and J shed 6 bases, with 16 bases lying between them. The CDR3 consists of 14 residues. This CDR3 is CASSRRGATAEAFF. In nucleotides, the CDR3 is TGTGCCAGTAGTCGCCGGGGGGCCACCGCTGAAGCTTTCTTT.

This clone occurred once. V gene TRBV7-2 combines with J gene TRBJ2-1, with D perhaps TRBD1 (5 bases). The CDR3 is 15 residues long. From germline, CDR1 is SGHTA and CDR2 FQGNSA. Trimming left V 5 bases short and J 8 bases short, with 19 bases between. The CDR3 loop reads CASSKLRVSPYEQFF. The DNA for the CDR3 is TGTGCCAGCAGCAAACTCAGGGTCAGTCCCTATGAGCAGTTCTTC.

The J gene is TRBJ1-1, the V gene TRBV4-3; D is ambiguous. Germline values: CDR1 LGHNA, CDR2 YSLEER. The CDR3 is 14 amino acids. Trimming took 1 base from V and 1 from J, leaving 7 bases between them. This CDR3 is CASSQAYKNTEAFF. DNA of the CDR3: TGCGCCAGCAGCCAAGCTTACAAGAACACTGAAGCTTTCTTT.

CDR3 in DNA: TGTGCCAGCAGCTTTTGGGGAAATGAGCAGTTCTTC. Amino acid sequence: CASSFWGNEQFF. V is TRBV7-6 and J is TRBJ2-1; D unresolved. The CDR3 runs to 12 residues. The ends were cut back, 3 bases at V and 7 bases at J, with 7 bases in the middle. Germline loops: CDR1 SGHVS, CDR2 FNYEAQ. Using reference TRBV7-6 and TRBJ2-1 for the parts outside the CDR3, the full variable domain is GAGVSQSPRYKVTKRGQDVALRCDPISGHVSLYWYRQALGQGPEFLTYFNYEAQQDKSGLPNDRFSAERPEGSISTLTIQRTEQRDSAMYRCASSFWGNEQFFGPGTRLTVL.

The chain joins TRBV30 to TRBJ1-2; the D gene is possibly TRBD1 (6 bases). The CDR3 extends over 13 amino acids. Deletions cut 2 bases from V and 5 bases from J, with 12 bases between. The germline CDR1 and CDR2 sequences are GTSNPN and SVGIG (reference sequence). The CDR3 region has the DNA TGTGCCTGGAGTCAAGGGGGTATTTATGGCTACACCTTC. Translation: CAWSQGGIYGYTF. Supplemented by reference TRBV30 and TRBJ1-2, the full variable domain reads SQTIHQWPATLVQPVGSPLSLECTVEGTSNPNLYWYRQAAGRGLQLLFYSVGIGQISSEVPQNLSASRPQDRQFILSSKKLLLSDSGFYLCAWSQGGIYGYTFGSGTRLTVV.

The sample holds a few counts of this clone. J is TRBJ2-1 and V is TRBV5-5; possible D gene TRBD2, 6 bases. Germline V gene sequence: CDR1 SGHKS, CDR2 YYEKEE (reference sequence). V dropped 5 bases and J dropped 3 bases, with 15 bases sitting between them. The CDR3 covers 15 residues. The CDR3 spells CASRSSGYGYNEQFF. DNA of the CDR3: TGTGCCAGCAGATCCAGCGGGTACGGCTACAATGAGCAGTTCTTC.

The chain recombines TRBV6-5 with TRBJ1-2; TRBD1 might be the D (5 bases). V dropped 6 bases and J dropped 4 bases, with 15 bases sitting between them. The germline gives CDR1 MNHEY, CDR2 SVGAGI. CDR3 length equals 14 residues. CDR3 DNA sequence: TGTGCCAGCAGGACAGTGGCGGGTGGCTATGGCTACACCTTC. Its translation is CASRTVAGGYGYTF.

This clone has just a few counts. The V gene is TRBV28, the J gene TRBJ1-2; 8 positions agree with TRBD1. This CDR3 has 13 amino acids. From germline, CDR1 is MDHEN and CDR2 SYDVKM. With V trimmed by 6 bases and J by 6 bases, 6 bases remained unmatched. CDR3 nucleotides: TGTGCCAGCAGCGTGACAGGGGCCGATGGCTACACCTTC. Its translation is CASSVTGADGYTF.

This chain links TRBV5-1 with TRBJ2-5, with 13 bases matching TRBD2. Unmatched junction bases numbered 10, after V lost 4 bases and J lost 4 bases. The CDR3 covers 17 residues. CDR1 and CDR2 (germline): SGHRS, YFSETQ. The CDR3 DNA reads TGCGCCAGCAGCCCCGGACTAGCGGGAGTAGGGGGAGAGACCCAGTACTTC. Translation gives CASSPGLAGVGGETQYF.

The chain links TRBV5-1 to TRBJ2-1, with TRBD2 matching 12 bases. Germline trimming cut 4 bases from V and 2 bases from J; bases unmatched to any gene: 1. Germline CDR1 reads SGHRS; CDR2 reads YFSETQ. The CDR3 has 15 residues. CDR3 bases: TGCGCCAGCAGCCGGACTAGCGGGACCTACAATGAGCAGTTCTTC. Protein product: CASSRTSGTYNEQFF.

The V gene is TRBV25-1, the J gene TRBJ1-1, with 7 bases fitting TRBD1. Per germline, CDR1 MGHDK and CDR2 SYGVNS. The CDR3 is made up of 13 amino acids. Trimming removed 2 bases from V and 6 bases from J; junction bases left unmatched: 3. The CDR3 loop is CASSEPQGAEAFF. For the CDR3, the DNA is TGTGCCAGCAGTGAACCTCAGGGGGCTGAAGCTTTCTTT.

The chain recombines TRBV7-2 with TRBJ1-2; D may be TRBD1 (5 bases). Germline V gene data show CDR1 as SGHTA and CDR2 as FQGNSA. The V end was cut by 6 bases, the J end by 8 bases, with 19 bases between. The CDR3 sequence is 14 residues long. As DNA, the CDR3 is TGTGCCAGCAGTAATGGGAGGGACGCCAGGGGCTACACCTTC. The encoded protein is CASSNGRDARGYTF.

The chain uses TRBV7-6 and TRBJ2-1; 7 positions agree with TRBD2. The CDR3 has 15 amino acids. CDR1 is SGHVS and CDR2 is FNYEAQ in the germline V gene. J gave up 2 bases and V 5 bases, and 6 bases lay outside the gene matches. The chain's CDR3 is CASSPGTKPYNEQFF. As DNA, the CDR3 is TGTGCCAGCAGCCCCGGGACTAAACCCTACAATGAGCAGTTCTTC.

The rearrangement links TRBV6-4 to TRBJ1-5, with D maybe TRBD1 (5 bases). The CDR3 covers 16 residues. Germline-derived CDR1 and CDR2 are MRHNA and SNTAGT. Trimming cost V 6 bases and J 10 bases, with 25 bases left between them. The CDR3 region has the DNA TGTGCCAGCAGGTCGGGGACCCGTCGCCCCAGACGTCCCCAGCATTTT. Its protein product is CASRSGTRRPRRPQHF.

The chain combines TRBV18 with TRBJ2-3, with D possibly being TRBD1 (6 bases). This CDR3 region has 13 residues. The V gene's germline CDR1 is KGHSH and CDR2 LQKENI. V dropped 3 bases and J dropped 4 bases, with 8 bases sitting between them. CDR3 DNA sequence: TGTGCCAGCTCACCTGGGGGCCCAGATACGCAGTATTTT. Translating gives CASSPGGPDTQYF.

V and J are TRBV5-1 and TRBJ2-7, with D perhaps assigned TRBD1 or TRBD2 (5 bases each). Germline CDR1 and CDR2: SGHRS and YFSETQ. The CDR3 loop spans 17 amino acids. V lost 4 bases and J 4 bases, leaving 24 bases between the germline ends. CDR3 nucleotides: TGCGCCAGCAGCCCTACCCCTAGGGGCGGTGAGGGGTACGAGCAGTACTTC. Amino acid sequence: CASSPTPRGGEGYEQYF.

J is TRBJ2-7 and V is TRBV2; D unclear. V lost 1 base and J lost 2, with 6 bases in between. Germline lookup yields CDR1 SNHLY and CDR2 FYNNEI. CDR3 length: 13 residues. The CDR3 DNA reads as TGTGCCAGCAGTGAAGATCGGCCCTACGAGCAGTACTTC. It codes for CASSEDRPYEQYF. The entire variable domain, with the rest obtained from reference TRBV2 and TRBJ2-7, is as follows: EPEVTQTPSHQVTQMGQEVILRCVPISNHLYFYWYRQILGQKVEFLVSFYNNEISEKSEIFDDQFSVERPDGSNFTLKIRSTKLEDSAMYFCASSEDRPYEQYFGPGTRLTVT.

The rearrangement links TRBV15 to TRBJ2-5; D may be TRBD2 (6 bases). V was cut by 0 bases and J by 3 bases, with 14 bases left in between. Germline-derived CDR1 and CDR2 are LNHNV and YYDKDF (reference sequence). The CDR3 is 16 residues long. CDR3 DNA: TGTGCCACCAGCAGAGATTGGAGGGGACGGGAAGAGACCCAGTACTTC. Translated: CATSRDWRGREETQYF.

A word on this clone: A much larger clonotype is one base distant, so this may be a read error. This chain links TRBV30 with TRBJ1-4, with D possibly matching TRBD1 (6 bases). This CDR3 spans 15 amino acids. Germline CDR1 GTSNPN, CDR2 SVGIG (reference sequence). CDR3 amino acids: CACNREFGVNEELFF. In DNA, the CDR3 is TGTGCCTGCAACAGGGAATTTGGGGTGAATGAAGAACTGTTTTTT.

The chain combines TRBV9 with TRBJ2-1, with 8 bases matching TRBD1. The CDR3 loop spans 13 amino acids. Germline V gene sequence: CDR1 SGDLS, CDR2 YYNGEE. Unmatched junction bases numbered 9, after V lost 4 bases and J lost 12 bases. CDR3 protein: CASSPQTGAPQFF. CDR3 bases: TGTGCCAGCAGCCCCCAGACAGGGGCTCCGCAGTTCTTC.

The V call is TRBV19, the J call TRBJ2-6; D may be TRBD1 (5 bases). This CDR3 is built from 14 residues. CDR1 LNHDA and CDR2 SQIVND come from the germline V gene (reference sequence). V dropped 6 bases and J dropped 4 bases, with 10 bases sitting between them. The CDR3 region is CASSLREGANVLTF. CDR3 bases: TGTGCCAGTAGCCTCAGGGAAGGGGCCAACGTCCTGACTTTC.

The chain uses TRBV19 and TRBJ2-4; 7 bases map to TRBD2. Trimming removed 3 bases from V and 5 bases from J; junction bases left unmatched: 13. Germline loops: CDR1 LNHDA, CDR2 SQIVND (reference sequence). This CDR3 is built from 17 residues. The CDR3 sequence is CASSIRQIYSGQNIQYF. CDR3 nucleotide sequence: TGTGCCAGTAGTATCAGGCAGATCTATAGCGGGCAAAACATTCAGTACTTC.

This sequence joins TRBV6-6 and TRBJ2-7, with TRBD2 matching over 8 bases. The CDR3 has 15 amino acids. The junction had 4 bases not matched to a gene; V was cut back by 0 bases and J by 3 bases. Germline V gene sequence: CDR1 MNHNY, CDR2 SVGAGI (reference sequence). This CDR3 reads CASSYSGGGDYEQYF. DNA for the CDR3: TGTGCCAGCAGTTACTCCGGGGGGGGTGACTACGAGCAGTACTTC.

CDR3: CASSNPAGVRRRNTGELFF. CDR3 DNA: TGTGCCAGCAGTAACCCAGCGGGAGTGCGGCGGCGGAACACCGGGGAGCTGTTTTTT. The rearrangement links TRBV28 to TRBJ2-2; 8 bases map to TRBD2. CDR1 MDHEN and CDR2 SYDVKM come from the germline V gene. Trimming at V came to 5 bases and at J to 1 base, leaving 15 bases not matched to a gene. The CDR3 totals 19 residues.

The chain couples TRBV28 to TRBJ1-5; D not resolved. Germline V gene sequence: CDR1 MDHEN, CDR2 SYDVKM. V dropped 2 bases and J dropped 5 bases, with 13 bases sitting between them. The CDR3 totals 15 residues. The CDR3 DNA sequence: TGTGCCAGCAGTTTAAAATGGTCCGGCGATCAGCCCCAGCATTTT. It specifies CASSLKWSGDQPQHF.

The DNA for the CDR3 is TGTGCCAGCACCCCTAGCGGGAGAAGCGGGGAGCTGTTTTTT. As protein: CASTPSGRSGELFF. V usage is TRBV4-2 and J usage is TRBJ2-2, with 10 bases fitting TRBD2. Unmatched junction bases numbered 6, after V lost 7 bases and J lost 7 bases. CDR1 is LGHNA, CDR2 YNFKEQ, per germline. This CDR3 region has 14 residues.